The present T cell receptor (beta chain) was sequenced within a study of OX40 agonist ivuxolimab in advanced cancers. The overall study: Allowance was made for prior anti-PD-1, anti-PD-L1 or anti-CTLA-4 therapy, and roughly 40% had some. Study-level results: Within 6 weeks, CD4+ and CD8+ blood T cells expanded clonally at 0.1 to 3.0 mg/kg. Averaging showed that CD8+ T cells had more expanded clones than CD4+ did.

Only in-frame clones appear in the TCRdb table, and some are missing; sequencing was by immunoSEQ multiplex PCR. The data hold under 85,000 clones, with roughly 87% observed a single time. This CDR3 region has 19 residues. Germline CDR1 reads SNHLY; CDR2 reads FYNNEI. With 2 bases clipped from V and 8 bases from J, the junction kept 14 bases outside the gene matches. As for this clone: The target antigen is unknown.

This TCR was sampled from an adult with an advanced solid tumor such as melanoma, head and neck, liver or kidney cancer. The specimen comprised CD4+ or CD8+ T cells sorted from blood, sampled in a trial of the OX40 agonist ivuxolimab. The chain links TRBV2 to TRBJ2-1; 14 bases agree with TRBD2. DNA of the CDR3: TGTGCCAGCAGTGAACGGGGACTAGCGGGAGTCGATGTAATCGATGAGCAGTTCTTC. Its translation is CASSERGLAGVDVIDEQFF.